Listed below are T cell receptor beta chains from one sample, sequenced in a study of molecular identifiers for immune sequencing clone quantification. In TCRdb, the PCR reads were re-called with MiXCR into one record per CDR3 protein. The sample includes approximately 59,000 distinct CDR3 sequences, less than 20% seen only once; the top ten take roughly 1.4%. The sequenced material came from naive CD8+ T cells from blood, with Jurkat cell RNA spiked in. These receptors were collected from a human donor in good health. Some libraries in this study had Jurkat cell RNA spiked in. CDR3s include the opening cysteine and the closing phenylalanine or tryptophan. D genes are given only for firm matches. Part of the rows lack a size; the others show once, few, many or a class for expanded clones.

cdr3_aa cdr3_nt clone_size d_call j_call v_call
CASSLALDGKNIQYF TGTGCCAGCAGCTTAGCGCTCGACGGAAAAAACATTCAGTACTTC many NA TRBJ2-4 TRBV7-9
CAISEPRTSGEITDTQYF TGTGCCATCAGTGAGCCGCGAACTAGCGGGGAAATCACAGATACGCAGTATTTT medium-sized TRBD2 TRBJ2-3 TRBV10-3
CATRLAASTDTQYF TGTGCCACCAGACTAGCGGCTAGCACAGATACGCAGTATTTT many TRBD2 TRBJ2-3 TRBV10-3
CASSDGVAYEQYF TGTGCCAGCAGCGACGGGGTAGCCTACGAGCAGTACTTC few NA TRBJ2-7 TRBV5-6
CASSRVGQGLNTEAFF TGCGCCAGCAGCCGAGTAGGACAGGGCCTAAACACTGAAGCTTTCTTT NA TRBD1 TRBJ1-1 TRBV4-1
CASSYGTGLDYGYTF TGTGCCAGCAGTTACGGGACAGGGCTAGACTATGGCTACACCTTC many TRBD1 TRBJ1-2 TRBV6-5
CASSLGGPNEQFF TGTGCCAGCAGCTTAGGGGGACCGAATGAGCAGTTCTTC many NA TRBJ2-1 TRBV7-3
CASSQENRGYYEQYF TGTGCCAGCAGCCAAGAAAACAGGGGATACTACGAGCAGTACTTC few TRBD1 TRBJ2-7 TRBV3-1
CATSGRAGDNTEAFF TGTGCCACCAGTGGCCGAGCAGGGGACAACACTGAAGCTTTCTTT NA NA TRBJ1-1 TRBV24-1
CASSLVSGHEKTNEKLFF TGTGCCAGCAGCTTAGTTTCGGGCCATGAAAAAACTAATGAAAAACTGTTTTTT many NA TRBJ1-4 TRBV7-7
CASSLAMAGGPDNEQFF TGTGCCAGCAGCTTAGCCATGGCGGGAGGGCCAGACAATGAGCAGTTCTTC NA TRBD2 TRBJ2-1 TRBV7-8
CASSFQNRGSGANVLTF TGTGCCAGCAGCTTTCAAAACAGGGGCTCTGGGGCCAACGTCCTGACTTTC many NA TRBJ2-6 TRBV21-1
CASSYAGSHGDEQYF TGTGCCAGCAGCTACGCCGGGAGCCACGGCGACGAGCAGTACTTC many NA TRBJ2-7 TRBV11-2
CGARDLGGTEALF TGCGGTGCTAGAGATCTGGGGGGCACTGAAGCTCTCTTT NA NA TRBJ1-1 TRBV20-1
CASSLAGQVREGEQFF TGTGCCAGCAGCTTAGCCGGGCAGGTACGGGAGGGTGAGCAGTTCTTC many TRBD2 TRBJ2-1 TRBV7-9
CASSRPDRVEQYF TGTGCCAGCAGCCGCCCCGACAGGGTCGAGCAGTACTTC many TRBD1 TRBJ2-7 TRBV13
CASSIGTYEQYF TGTGCCAGCAGCATCGGAACCTACGAGCAGTACTTC few NA TRBJ2-7 TRBV5-5
CATTHGGLGNEQFF TGTGCCACCACCCACGGGGGGTTAGGGAATGAGCAGTTCTTC few TRBD2 TRBJ2-1 TRBV15
CTWSVGGWADTQYF TGTACCTGGAGTGTGGGTGGGTGGGCAGATACGCAGTATTTT few NA TRBJ2-3 TRBV30
CASSFLAGSYNEQFF TGTGCCAGCAGCTTCCTAGCGGGAAGTTACAATGAGCAGTTCTTC few TRBD2 TRBJ2-1 TRBV7-9
CASSYLTETQYF TGTGCCAGCAGTTACCTGACAGAGACTCAGTACTTC NA NA TRBJ2-5 TRBV6-2/TRBV6-3
CASSSYTDTQYF TGTGCCAGCAGCTCGTACACAGATACGCAGTATTTT many NA TRBJ2-3 TRBV11-2
CASSSETDTQYF TGTGCCAGCAGTTCCGAAACAGATACGCAGTATTTT many NA TRBJ2-3 TRBV6-6
CASSSPGPPSDTQYF TGTGCCAGCAGCTCTCCGGGACCCCCGTCGGATACGCAGTATTTT many NA TRBJ2-3 TRBV7-9
CASSEATSGRWLADTQYF TGCGCCAGCAGTGAGGCGACTAGCGGGAGGTGGCTTGCAGATACGCAGTATTTT many TRBD2 TRBJ2-3 TRBV10-1
CASSYTTGLYSNQPQHF TGTGCCAGCAGTTACACGACAGGGCTTTATAGCAATCAGCCCCAGCATTTT many TRBD1 TRBJ1-5 TRBV6-2/TRBV6-3
CASSQVVSGELFF TGTGCCAGCAGCCAAGTTGTGTCCGGGGAGCTGTTTTTT NA NA TRBJ2-2 TRBV7-9
CASSITAGTGPIQYF TGTGCCAGCAGCATTACGGCCGGGACAGGGCCCATTCAGTACTTC many TRBD1 TRBJ2-4 TRBV7-9
CASSRRADQETQYF TGTGCCAGCAGCCGGCGTGCGGACCAAGAGACCCAGTACTTC many NA TRBJ2-5 TRBV7-6
CASSGHLNTEAFF TGTGCCAGTAGTGGACACCTGAACACTGAAGCTTTCTTT few NA TRBJ1-1 TRBV19
CASSLLQGGYEQYF TGTGCCAGCAGTTTACTACAGGGTGGGTACGAGCAGTACTTC many NA TRBJ2-7 TRBV28
CASSSVPGDTQYF TGTGCCAGCAGCTCAGTCCCCGGGGATACGCAGTATTTT many NA TRBJ2-3 TRBV7-3
CAWSAGVSNQPQHF TGTGCCTGGAGTGCTGGGGTAAGCAATCAGCCCCAGCATTTT many NA TRBJ1-5 TRBV30
CSARDRKDYNEQFF TGCAGTGCTCGGGACAGGAAAGACTACAATGAGCAGTTCTTC many TRBD1 TRBJ2-1 TRBV20-1
CASSKKEGYYRTDTQYF TGTGCCAGCAGCAAAAAGGAGGGCTACTACCGCACAGATACGCAGTATTTT many NA TRBJ2-3 TRBV5-4
CASSSQVPPADTQYF TGTGCCAGCAGTTCCCAGGTCCCCCCGGCAGATACGCAGTATTTT many NA TRBJ2-3 TRBV6-2/TRBV6-3
CASSPVLGQETQYF TGTGCCAGCTCACCAGTACTTGGACAAGAGACCCAGTACTTC many NA TRBJ2-5 TRBV18
CASSLLQDTEAFF TGTGCCAGCAGTTTACTGCAAGACACTGAAGCTTTCTTT few NA TRBJ1-1 TRBV27
CASSFPSSGRGELFF TGTGCCAGCAGTTTTCCCTCTAGCGGGAGGGGGGAGCTGTTTTTT many TRBD2 TRBJ2-2 TRBV12-3/TRBV12-4
CASSPLGGLNTGELFF TGCGCCAGCAGCCCTCTCGGGGGGTTGAACACCGGGGAGCTGTTTTTT many TRBD2 TRBJ2-2 TRBV4-1
CASSSGVTGELFF TGTGCCAGCAGCTCGGGAGTAACCGGGGAGCTGTTTTTT many NA TRBJ2-2 TRBV7-9
CVSSSSLGFSVDYNEQFF TGTGTCAGCAGCTCCTCTCTCGGGTTTAGCGTAGATTACAATGAGCAGTTCTTC few NA TRBJ2-1 TRBV7-9
CASSFTSPCEQYF TGTGCCAGCAGCTTCACTAGTCCTTGCGAGCAGTACTTC once NA TRBJ2-7 TRBV5-6
CASRDRLYEQYF TGCGCCAGCCGGGACAGATTATACGAGCAGTACTTC NA TRBD1 TRBJ2-7 TRBV4-1
CASHLDGPFDTQYF TGTGCCAGCCACCTGGACGGCCCATTCGATACGCAGTATTTT many NA TRBJ2-3 TRBV6-1
CASSQEHPEAYNEQFF TGCGCCAGCAGCCAAGAGCATCCCGAGGCCTACAATGAGCAGTTCTTC many NA TRBJ2-1 TRBV4-1
CASSLSLASYNEQLF TGTGCCAGCAGTTTATCGCTAGCCTCCTACAATGAGCAGCTCTTC NA NA TRBJ2-1 TRBV27
CASSLGGSHNEQFF TGTGCCAGCAGCTTGGGCGGGAGCCACAATGAGCAGTTCTTC NA TRBD2 TRBJ2-1 TRBV7-3
CASSLFANGGRNEQFF TGTGCCAGCAGCTTGTTTGCAAACGGAGGCCGCAATGAGCAGTTCTTC many NA TRBJ2-1 TRBV5-6
CASSFDIGTSGTLPLHTQYF TGTGCCAGCAGCTTCGATATAGGGACTAGCGGGACTCTCCCCCTCCATACGCAGTATTTT many TRBD2 TRBJ2-3 TRBV7-9
CSVLEAGLAGYNEQFF TGCAGCGTCCTCGAGGCCGGACTAGCGGGCTACAATGAGCAGTTCTTC many TRBD2 TRBJ2-1 TRBV29-1
CASSQISGRTSTDTQYF TGTGCCAGCAGCCAAATTAGCGGGAGGACTAGCACAGATACGCAGTATTTT many TRBD2 TRBJ2-3 TRBV13
CASSLVASGRGGADKQFF TGTGCCAGCAGCTTGGTTGCTAGCGGGAGAGGGGGTGCTGACAAGCAGTTCTTC NA TRBD2 TRBJ2-1 TRBV5-5